This paragraph covers one T cell receptor beta chain sequence. CDR1 is MGHRA, CDR2 YSYEKL, per germline. Deletions cut 6 bases from V and 2 bases from J, with 18 bases between. The CDR3 runs to 16 residues. This record belongs to a study of preoperative IRX-2 immunotherapy in early breast cancer. The repertoire was sequenced with immunoSEQ multiplex PCR; TCRdb's copy has only in-frame clones and lacks some. The repertoire holds about 23,000 clones, 85% to 95% seen once, with about a sixth in the top ten. Treatment described: preoperative locoregional IRX-2 cytokine immunotherapy. The source was tumor tissue, collected after IRX-2 immunotherapy. The V gene is TRBV4-1, the J gene TRBJ2-3, with D perhaps assigned TRBD1 or TRBD2 (5 bases each). This receptor was taken from a human donor with breast cancer. CDR3 DNA sequence: TGCGCCAGCAGACGGGGCTTGACTGGCTTCACAGATACGCAGTATTTT. This sequence encodes CASRRGLTGFTDTQYF.